Below are 18 T cell receptor beta chains sequenced from a single sample in a study of blood T cells in healthy people across ages. Primed by a sample-barcoded 5' primer and a J-beta primer mix, a second PCR proceeded for roughly 7 to 11 cycles. TCRdb independently ran MiXCR on the 5' RACE reads; one entry per CDR3 protein. The repertoire holds hundreds of thousands of distinct CDR3 sequences, with 58% as singletons. Input material: blood. These receptors were taken from a man in his sixties in good health.

The chain couples TRBV4-1 to TRBJ1-2; D may be TRBD1 (5 bases). Trimming removed 1 base at V and 3 bases at J, with 12 bases between. CDR1 is MGHRA, CDR2 YSYEKL, per germline. The CDR3 sequence is 15 residues long. The CDR3 DNA reads TGCGCCAGCAGCCAAGGGCTGGGGGGGGACTATGGCTACACCTTC. It encodes CASSQGLGGDYGYTF.

This clonotype was recorded once. The V gene is TRBV7-2, the J gene TRBJ2-4, with 11 bases that match TRBD1. The tail of the sequence fits TRBJ2-5 better, so the J call may be wrong. This CDR3 is 16 amino acids long. CDR1 is SGHTA and CDR2 is FQGNSA in the germline V gene. The CDR3 coding sequence is TGTGCCAGCAGCATACAACGGGACAGGGGGGTCGAGACCCAGTACTTC. Protein: CASSIQRDRGVETQYF.

The V and J genes are TRBV28 and TRBJ2-5, with 12 bases fitting TRBD2. CDR3 length equals 16 residues. V dropped 5 bases and J dropped 0; count of bases not matched to a gene: 4. The V gene's germline CDR1 is MDHEN and CDR2 SYDVKM. CDR3 sequence: CASSTWTSGDQETQYF. As DNA, the CDR3 is TGTGCCAGCAGTACTTGGACTAGCGGGGACCAAGAGACCCAGTACTTC.

The V and J genes are TRBV20-1 and TRBJ1-5, with D tentatively TRBD1 (6 bases). V lost 6 bases to trimming and J lost 4 bases, with 16 bases between them. The CDR3 is made up of 14 amino acids. CDR1 DFQATT and CDR2 SNEGSKA come from the germline V gene (reference sequence). Here the CDR3 DNA reads TGCAGTGCCCGAGCGGCCACAGGGAATCAGCCCCAGCATTTT. Its protein is CSARAATGNQPQHF.

V is TRBV27 and J is TRBJ2-4; 9 bases are a match to TRBD2. CDR1 MNHEY and CDR2 SMNVEV come from the germline V gene (reference sequence). The CDR3 runs to 19 residues. J gave up 2 bases and V 0 bases, and 11 bases lay outside the gene matches. The DNA of the CDR3 is TGTGCCAGCAGTTTATCGGGCGGGGCTAGCGGGGCGTCCAAAAACATTCAGTACTTC. Translation gives CASSLSGGASGASKNIQYF.

The chain is built from TRBV20-1 and TRBJ2-1; 8 bases fit TRBD2. CDR3 length equals 13 residues. The junction had 10 bases not matched to a gene; V was cut back by 8 bases and J by 7 bases. The germline V gene has CDR1 DFQATT and CDR2 SNEGSKA (reference sequence). The CDR3 reads CSPSAGAGNEQFF. CDR3 nucleotide sequence: TGCAGTCCCTCAGCGGGGGCGGGAAATGAGCAGTTCTTC.

The J gene is TRBJ2-5, the V gene TRBV20-1; possible D gene TRBD1, 6 bases. This CDR3 region has 12 residues. Trimming removed 6 bases from V and 1 base from J, with 9 bases in between. Germline loops: CDR1 DFQATT, CDR2 SNEGSKA (reference sequence). In DNA, the CDR3 is TGCAGTGCGGTGGACAGCCAAGAGACCCAGTACTTC. Encoded protein: CSAVDSQETQYF.

V and J are TRBV5-1 and TRBJ1-1, with D possibly TRBD1 on 6 matching bases. Trimming shortened V by 2 bases and J by 1 base, and 12 bases separated the two germline ends. The CDR3 is 15 amino acids. CDR1 is SGHRS and CDR2 is YFSETQ in the germline V gene. The DNA of the CDR3 is TGCGCCAGCAGCTTAAGACAGGTGTCGAACACTGAAGCTTTCTTT. Protein sequence: CASSLRQVSNTEAFF. The full variable domain, its missing parts supplied by reference TRBV5-1 and TRBJ1-1, is KAGVTQTPRYLIKTRGQQVTLSCSPISGHRSVSWYQQTPGQGLQFLFEYFSETQRNKGNFPGRFSGRQFSNSRSEMNVSTLELGDSALYLCASSLRQVSNTEAFFGQGTRLTVV.

V gene TRBV5-6 combines with J gene TRBJ1-4; tentative D call: TRBD1 (5 bases). The length of the CDR3 is 15 residues. Trimming removed 3 bases from V and 3 bases from J, with 12 bases in between. Germline V gene lookup returns CDR1 SGHDT and CDR2 YYEEEE. CDR3 sequence reads: CASSSPGGANEKLFF. CDR3 DNA: TGTGCCAGCAGCTCCCCCGGGGGGGCTAATGAAAAACTGTTTTTT.

The chain carries TRBV7-9 and TRBJ1-5, with 7 bases lining up with TRBD1. The CDR3 runs to 13 residues. V lost 5 bases and J lost 9; bases outside the gene matches: 7. Germline CDR1 and CDR2: SEHNR and FQNEAQ (reference sequence). CDR3 sequence reads: CASSRDSSLPQHF. The CDR3, as DNA: TGTGCCAGCAGCAGGGACAGTTCATTGCCCCAGCATTTT. The whole variable domain, filled in from reference TRBV7-9 and TRBJ1-5, reads DTGVSQNPRHKITKRGQNVTFRCDPISEHNRLYWYRQTLGQGPEFLTYFQNEAQLEKSRLLSDRFSAERPKGSFSTLEIQRTEQGDSAMYLCASSRDSSLPQHFGDGTRLSIL.

The chain uses TRBV20-1 and TRBJ2-5; no clear D. The DNA end is a closer match to TRBJ2-1, so the J assignment may be wrong. CDR1 and CDR2 from the germline V gene are DFQATT and SNEGSKA (reference sequence). The CDR3 totals 13 residues. The CDR3 loop reads CSARVPSQETQFF. Here the CDR3 DNA reads TGCAGTGCTAGGGTGCCTTCTCAAGAGACCCAGTTCTTC.

The genes are TRBV18 and TRBJ2-1; 11 bases are a match to TRBD2. The V segment lost 4 bases and the J segment 4 bases; nucleotides outside the gene matches: 6. Per germline, CDR1 KGHSH and CDR2 LQKENI. This CDR3 is 16 amino acids long. The chain's CDR3 is CASSRGTSGTYNEQFF. Here the CDR3 DNA reads TGTGCCAGCTCACGAGGGACTAGCGGAACTTACAATGAGCAGTTCTTC.

This clonotype was detected a few times. The chain couples TRBV10-3 to TRBJ2-1; D ambiguous. The germline V gene has CDR1 ENHRY and CDR2 SYGVKD. The CDR3 is made up of 15 amino acids. V was cut by 0 bases and J by 8 bases, with 14 bases left in between. CDR3 residues: CAISESESSDDEQFF. DNA of the CDR3: TGTGCCATCAGTGAGTCTGAGAGTTCCGACGATGAGCAGTTCTTC.

Only one count was recorded for this clonotype. This sequence joins TRBV7-9 and TRBJ2-5; D gene ambiguous. Germline lookup yields CDR1 SEHNR and CDR2 FQNEAQ (reference sequence). CDR3 length: 13 residues. Trimming took 6 bases from V and 11 from J, leaving 19 bases between them. DNA for the CDR3: TGTGCCAGCAGGTCCCCGGCCTACAATGAGCAGTACTTC. It encodes CASRSPAYNEQYF.

The chain has TRBV27 and TRBJ2-7, with a tentative D call TRBD1 (6 bases). V was shortened by 5 bases and J by 2 bases, with 16 bases between the two germline ends. This CDR3 region has 15 residues. Germline V gene data show CDR1 as MNHEY and CDR2 as SMNVEV (reference sequence). The CDR3 nucleotides read TGTGCCAGCAGTCCGTTACAGGGTGCACCCTACGAGCAGTACTTC. Protein product: CASSPLQGAPYEQYF.

The chain is built from TRBV20-1 and TRBJ2-2, with no clear D. The germline gives CDR1 DFQATT, CDR2 SNEGSKA (reference sequence). The CDR3 consists of 14 residues. The V end was cut by 0 bases, the J end by 3 bases, with 8 bases between. For the CDR3, the DNA is TGCAGTGCTAGAGATGGAATCGACACCGGGGAGCTGTTTTTT. It codes for CSARDGIDTGELFF.

The gene calls are TRBV27 and TRBJ2-3, with 9 bases identical to TRBD2. Germline CDR1 is MNHEY and CDR2 is SMNVEV (reference sequence). The CDR3 length is 15 residues. The trim removed 3 bases at V and 6 bases at J, leaving 7 bases unmatched. CDR3 in amino acids: CASSFQGLAYDTQYF. In DNA, the CDR3 is TGTGCCAGCAGTTTCCAGGGACTAGCATACGATACGCAGTATTTT.

This clonotype showed up just once. The J gene is TRBJ2-1, the V gene TRBV5-1; TRBD2 might be the D (5 bases). The J call may be incorrect, as the DNA end agrees better with TRBJ2-7. The CDR3 contains 15 residues. Looked up from germline, CDR1 is SGHRS and CDR2 is YFSETQ. The CDR3 is CASSLEVVTYNEQYF. For the CDR3, the DNA is TGCGCCAGCAGCCTGGAGGTGGTCACTTACAATGAGCAGTACTTC.